A selection of T cell receptor beta chains follows, all from one sample in a study of blood T cell repertoires in COVID-19. Data came from immunoSEQ multiplex PCR; TCRdb stores just in-frame clones and leaves some out. The sample carries more than 90,000 clones, around 80% recorded once. The sample comprised peripheral blood. The receptors were gathered from a man aged 60 to 75 with acute or convalescent COVID-19. CDR3s include the opening cysteine and the closing phenylalanine or tryptophan.

TRBV3-1/TRBV3-2	TRBJ1-1	CASSQGSSIWTEAFF
TRBV29-1	TRBJ1-1	CSVPGTGILGTEAFF
TRBV25-1	TRBJ1-2	CASSEFGTGTYGYTF
TRBV4-2	TRBJ1-1	CASSLDPTPNTEAFF
TRBV29-1	TRBJ2-3	CSVEVWASGSASDTQYF
TRBV4-3	TRBJ1-2	CASSQDLGGGYTF
TRBV18	TRBJ2-3	CASSPPSEGPQYF
TRBV11-3	TRBJ2-3	CASSTTSGVSTDTQYF
TRBV7-6	TRBJ1-4	CASSLEAGVNEKLFF
TRBV7-9	TRBJ2-1	CASEGSPTSGRTNEQFF
TRBV28	TRBJ1-1	CASSRTWGVAEAFF
TRBV20-1	TRBJ2-3	CSASLAVKVDTQYF